This record looks at one TCR beta chain sequence and its context. What it binds is unknown. Generated by immunoSEQ multiplex PCR, the TCRdb table keeps only in-frame clones and is missing some. The sample records hundreds of thousands of clones, approximately 83% being singletons. The sample belongs to a study of cytomegalovirus exposure and HLA in healthy donors. Per germline, CDR1 MNHEY and CDR2 SMNVEV (reference sequence). V was cut by 3 bases and J by 0 bases, with 8 bases left in between. This CDR3 has 14 amino acids. Overall study results and limits: TCR clusters originating in the first cohort tended to co-occur in the roughly 110 validation repertoires, according to a later analysis. The investigators catalogued 150 to 200 TCR beta chains as cytomegalovirus-associated.

The sequence was obtained from a woman aged 25 to 39 in good health and CMV-seropositive. V gene TRBV27 combines with J gene TRBJ1-1; D is unclear. Material for sequencing was PBMCs. The CDR3 DNA sequence: TGTGCCAGCAGTTTCGGAGGGTTGAACACTGAAGCTTTCTTT. It specifies CASSFGGLNTEAFF.